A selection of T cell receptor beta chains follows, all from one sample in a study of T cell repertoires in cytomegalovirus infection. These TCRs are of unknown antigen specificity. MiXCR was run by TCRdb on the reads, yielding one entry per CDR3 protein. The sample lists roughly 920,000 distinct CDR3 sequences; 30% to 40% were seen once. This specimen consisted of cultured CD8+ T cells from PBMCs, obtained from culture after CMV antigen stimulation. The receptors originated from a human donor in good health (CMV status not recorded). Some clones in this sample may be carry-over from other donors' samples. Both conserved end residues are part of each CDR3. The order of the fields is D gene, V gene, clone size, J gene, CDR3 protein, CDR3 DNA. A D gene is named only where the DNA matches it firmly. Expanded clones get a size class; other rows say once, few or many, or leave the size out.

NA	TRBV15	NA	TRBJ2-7	CATSTGTSSSYEQYF	TGTGCCACCAGCACCGGGACATCGAGCTCCTACGAGCAGTACTTC
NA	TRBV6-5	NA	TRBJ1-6	CASSLYGSSYNSPLHF	TGTGCCAGCAGTCTCTACGGGAGCTCCTATAATTCACCCCTCCACTTT
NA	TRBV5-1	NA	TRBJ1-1	CASSLTLGTNTEAFF	TGCGCCAGCAGCTTGACCCTTGGAACGAACACTGAAGCTTTCTTT
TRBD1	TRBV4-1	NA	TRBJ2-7	CASSPSRQGTHEQYF	TGCGCCAGCAGCCCGTCAAGACAGGGGACCCACGAGCAGTACTTC
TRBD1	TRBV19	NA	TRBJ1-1	CASHRGRLTEAFF	TGTGCCAGTCACAGGGGGCGACTCACTGAAGCTTTCTTT
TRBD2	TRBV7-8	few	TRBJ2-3	CASSFLAGGQGDTQYF	TGTGCCAGCAGCTTCCTAGCGGGGGGGCAGGGAGATACGCAGTATTTT
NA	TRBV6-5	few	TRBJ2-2	CASSVLFRATNTGELFF	TGTGCCAGCAGTGTGCTTTTCAGGGCTACGAACACCGGGGAGCTGTTTTTT
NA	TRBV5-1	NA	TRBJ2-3	CASRGGGDDGTDTQYF	TGCGCCAGCAGGGGTGGGGGAGATGATGGCACAGATACGCAGTATTTT
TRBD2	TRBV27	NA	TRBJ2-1	CASSFTSGASPYNEQFF	TGTGCCAGCAGTTTCACTAGCGGGGCCTCGCCCTACAATGAGCAGTTCTTC
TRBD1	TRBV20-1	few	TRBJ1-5	CSAYTGATMSNQPQHF	TGCAGTGCTTATACAGGGGCTACTATGAGCAATCAGCCCCAGCATTTT
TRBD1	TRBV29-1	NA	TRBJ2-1	CSVVRGPEQFF	TGCAGCGTGGTCAGGGGGCCTGAGCAGTTCTTC
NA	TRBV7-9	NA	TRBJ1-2	CASSLGPATYNYGYTF	TGTGCCAGCAGCTTAGGGCCAGCTACTTACAACTATGGCTACACCTTC
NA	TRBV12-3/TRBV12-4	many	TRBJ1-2	CASSQGGGYTF	TGTGCCAGCAGTCAGGGTGGAGGCTACACCTTC
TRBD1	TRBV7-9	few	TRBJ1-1	CASSPRQGFERGFTEAFF	TGTGCCAGCAGCCCTCGACAGGGCTTCGAAAGGGGATTCACTGAAGCTTTCTTT
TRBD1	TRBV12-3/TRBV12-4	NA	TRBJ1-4	CASTPDRESLFF	TGTGCCAGCACTCCCGACAGGGAATCGTTGTTTTTT
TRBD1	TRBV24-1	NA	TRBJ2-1	CATSDRDRGLYNEQFF	TGTGCCACCAGTGACCGAGACAGGGGTCTCTACAATGAGCAGTTCTTC
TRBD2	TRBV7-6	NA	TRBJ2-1	CASSLGTSGGASYNEQFF	TGTGCCAGCAGCTTAGGGACTAGCGGGGGAGCTTCCTACAATGAGCAGTTCTTC
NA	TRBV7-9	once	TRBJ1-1	CASSSPWGSETEAFF	TGTGCCAGCAGCTCCCCTTGGGGGAGCGAAACTGAAGCTTTCTTT
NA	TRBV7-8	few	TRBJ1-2	CASSRTGPNYGYTF	TGTGCCAGCAGCCGGACGGGACCAAACTATGGCTACACCTTC
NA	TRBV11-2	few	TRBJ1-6	CASTKGTTYNSPLHF	TGTGCCAGCACCAAAGGGACAACTTATAATTCACCCCTCCACTTT
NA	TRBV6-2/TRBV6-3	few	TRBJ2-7	CASSYSGPAYEQYF	TGTGCCAGCAGTTACTCAGGGCCGGCCTACGAGCAGTACTTC
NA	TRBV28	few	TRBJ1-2	CASSPDRFYGYTF	TGTGCCAGCAGTCCCGACAGATTCTATGGCTACACCTTC
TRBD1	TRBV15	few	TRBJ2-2	CATSTGHLDRVRTGELFF	TGTGCCACCAGCACCGGCCATTTGGACAGGGTTCGGACCGGGGAGCTGTTTTTT
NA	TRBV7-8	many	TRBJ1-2	CASSLGPGEDGYTF	TGTGCCAGCAGCTTAGGTCCAGGGGAGGATGGCTACACCTTC
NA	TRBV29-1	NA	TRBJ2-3	CSVQGRKDTQYF	TGCAGCGTTCAAGGGAGGAAGGATACGCAGTATTTT
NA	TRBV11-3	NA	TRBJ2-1	CASSSQADSSYNEQFF	TGTGCCAGCAGCTCCCAAGCGGATAGCTCCTACAATGAGCAGTTCTTC
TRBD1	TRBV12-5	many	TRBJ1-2	CASGLGFSGTGASGYTF	TGTGCTAGTGGTTTGGGTTTCTCCGGGACAGGGGCTAGTGGCTACACCTTC
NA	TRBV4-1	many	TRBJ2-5	CASSQDPSGGETQYF	TGCGCCAGCAGCCAAGATCCGTCCGGGGGAGAGACCCAGTACTTC
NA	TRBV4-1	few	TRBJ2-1	CASSQAAGNYNEQFF	TGCGCCAGCAGCCAAGCTGCGGGGAACTACAATGAGCAGTTCTTC
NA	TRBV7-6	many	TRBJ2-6	CASSLGGTYPSGANVLTF	TGTGCCAGCAGCTTAGGCGGGACGTACCCCTCTGGGGCCAACGTCCTGACTTTC
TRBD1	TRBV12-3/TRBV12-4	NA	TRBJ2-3	CASSRDSPDTQYF	TGTGCCAGCAGCCGGGACAGCCCAGATACGCAGTATTTT
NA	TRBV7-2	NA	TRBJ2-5	CANSLGGKETQYF	TGTGCCAACAGCTTAGGGGGGAAAGAGACCCAGTACTTC
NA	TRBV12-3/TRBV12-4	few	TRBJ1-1	CASMRTDEAFF	TGTGCCAGCATGCGGACAGACGAAGCTTTCTTT
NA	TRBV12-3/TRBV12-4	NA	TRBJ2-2	CASTWGEGELFF	TGTGCCAGCACCTGGGGGGAGGGGGAGCTGTTTTTT
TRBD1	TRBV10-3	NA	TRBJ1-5	CAISTGTAGNQPQHF	TGTGCCATCAGCACCGGGACAGCGGGCAATCAGCCCCAGCATTTT
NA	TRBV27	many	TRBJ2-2	CASSFLSTGELFF	TGTGCCAGCAGCTTCTTATCTACCGGGGAGCTGTTTTTT
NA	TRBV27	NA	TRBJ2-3	CASSFEGTPTDTQYF	TGTGCCAGCAGTTTCGAGGGGACGCCCACAGATACGCAGTATTTT
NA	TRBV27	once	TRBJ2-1	CASSSGGAYNGQFF	TGTGCCAGCAGTTCCGGGGGAGCATACAATGGGCAGTTCTTC
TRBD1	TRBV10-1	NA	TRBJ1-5	CASSPTEGTGHVSNQPQHF	TGCGCCAGCAGTCCTACAGAAGGGACAGGGCACGTTAGCAATCAGCCCCAGCATTTT
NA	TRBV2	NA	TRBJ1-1	CATLEGHNTEAFF	TGTGCCACCCTTGAGGGACATAACACTGAAGCTTTCTTT
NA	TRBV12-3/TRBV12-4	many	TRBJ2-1	CASSLGPGDEQFF	TGTGCCAGCAGTTTGGGTCCGGGGGATGAGCAGTTCTTC
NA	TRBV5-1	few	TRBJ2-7	CASSFVSGRKVYEQYF	TGCGCCAGCAGCTTTGTTTCGGGCCGTAAGGTGTACGAGCAGTACTTC
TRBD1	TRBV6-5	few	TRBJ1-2	CASSFGQGMSYTF	TGTGCCAGCTCCTTTGGACAGGGGATGAGCTACACCTTC
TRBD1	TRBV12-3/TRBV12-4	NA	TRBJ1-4	CASSKTGTDEKLFF	TGTGCCAGCAGCAAGACAGGGACGGACGAAAAACTGTTTTTT
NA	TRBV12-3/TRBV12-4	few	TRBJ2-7	CASSLPGHFSYEQYF	TGTGCCAGCAGTCTGCCCGGACATTTCTCCTACGAGCAGTACTTC
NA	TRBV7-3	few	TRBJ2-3	CASSLGEFSTDTQYF	TGTGCCAGCAGCTTAGGAGAGTTTAGCACAGATACGCAGTATTTT
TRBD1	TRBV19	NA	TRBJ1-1	CASYGTGKGIGTEAFF	TGTGCCAGTTACGGGACAGGGAAAGGCATCGGCACTGAAGCTTTCTTT
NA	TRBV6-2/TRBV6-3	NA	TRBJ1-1	CASRLSKTEAFF	TGTGCCAGCCGACTGAGTAAGACTGAAGCTTTCTTT
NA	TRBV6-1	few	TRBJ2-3	CASSFGPSTSTDTQYF	TGTGCCAGCAGTTTTGGACCGTCAACTAGCACAGATACGCAGTATTTT